The present T cell receptor (beta chain) was sequenced within a study of blood T cell repertoires in COVID-19. Across the whole study: COVID-19 samples, acute and convalescent, were from the United States, Italy and Spain. PBMCs, B-cell-depleted T cells, or T cells were the source of the cDNA or gDNA that made up the material.

In the original workflow: Amplification of reference gene primers provided the estimated nucleated cell counts. Sequencing used immunoSEQ multiplex PCR; TCRdb keeps in-frame clones, though not all of them. V and J calls and clone size come straight from that table; D and trimming were deduced from the DNA. The sample lists tens of thousands of clones; approximately 80% were seen once. The sample taken for sequencing was peripheral blood. The TCR was taken from a man older than 75 with acute or convalescent COVID-19.

The CDR3 nucleotides read TGTGCCAGCCGCTTAGCGGTTACCTACGAGCAGTACTTC. It codes for CASRLAVTYEQYF. The chain employs TRBV6-5 and TRBJ2-7; TRBD2 might be the D (6 bases). The CDR3 totals 13 residues. The germline gives CDR1 MNHEY, CDR2 SVGAGI. Deletions cut 8 bases from V and 2 bases from J, with 13 bases between.